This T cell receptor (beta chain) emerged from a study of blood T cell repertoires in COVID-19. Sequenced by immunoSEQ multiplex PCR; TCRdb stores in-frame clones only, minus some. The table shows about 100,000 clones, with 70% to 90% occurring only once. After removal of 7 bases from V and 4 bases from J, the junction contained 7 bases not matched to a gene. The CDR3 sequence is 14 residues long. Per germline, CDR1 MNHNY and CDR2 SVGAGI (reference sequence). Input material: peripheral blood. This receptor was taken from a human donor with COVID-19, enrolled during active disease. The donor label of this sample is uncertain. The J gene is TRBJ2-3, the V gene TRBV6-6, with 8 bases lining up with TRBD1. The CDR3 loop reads CASTRTGRSDTQYF. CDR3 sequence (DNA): TGTGCCAGCACGAGGACAGGGCGATCAGATACGCAGTATTTT.